This T cell receptor beta chain was recovered during a study of blood T cells in healthy people across ages. Study as a whole: Template-switching capture recovered about one barcoded beta molecule per two T cells.

Ranging in age from roughly 6 to 100, the donors were healthy Caucasian individuals from Russia. Alongside a J-beta primer mix, a sample-barcoded 5' primer served in a second PCR lasting roughly 6 to 11 cycles. Each cDNA molecule carried a tag from a template-switch adaptor that contained 12 random nucleotides. MiXCR was run by TCRdb on the 5' RACE reads, yielding one entry per CDR3 protein. Of 1,100,000 or so distinct CDR3 sequences listed, 45% are singletons. In the case of this clonotype: Its antigen is not identified. One end of the junction varies from germline; a read error may be responsible.

CDR1 SNHLY and CDR2 FYNNEI come from the germline V gene. This CDR3 is 15 amino acids long. Study-level results: Greater diversity and more naive CD4+ cells were seen in long-lived donors than in aged donors.

The chain is built from TRBV2 and TRBJ2-1, with D perhaps being TRBD1 or TRBD2 (5 bases each). The TCR comes from a woman in her sixties in good health. Source material: blood. CDR3 DNA sequence: TGTGCCCGCAGTGAACCAGGGTCGGGGCACAATGAGCAGTTCTTC. This codes for CARSEPGSGHNEQFF.